The 29 T cell receptor gamma chains in this list originate from one sample, sequenced in a study of gamma-delta T cells after stem cell transplantation. TCRdb re-processed the RT-PCR reads using CATT. Of 150 to 200 gamma-chain clones in the sample, roughly a third were seen once. The sample consisted of gamma-delta T cells. The receptors derive from a human donor. It is not recorded whose cells these are; they may come from a transplant donor.

A remark on this clone: A much larger clone differs by one base, so this may be a read error. CDR3 nucleotide sequence: TGTGCCTTGTGGGAGACTAATTATAAGAAACTCTTT. It yields the protein CALWETNYKKLF. V gene TRGV9 combines with J gene TRGJ1 or TRGJ2. The J gene, not given by TCRdb, was assigned here from a germline match of the nucleotide sequence. V was clipped by 3 bases and J by 5 bases; unmatched bases: 4. CDR1 and CDR2 (germline): GITISATS, ISYDGTV (reference sequence). The CDR3 is made up of 12 amino acids.

In regard to this clone: It is likely a read error: a sequence one base away is far more abundant. J is TRGJP2 and V is TRGV8. The J gene is not listed in TCRdb, so it was assigned here from a DNA match to germline. The trim removed 9 bases at V and 6 bases at J, leaving 19 bases unmatched. Per germline, CDR1 VENAVY and CDR2 YDSYNSRV. CDR3 length: 16 amino acids. DNA of the CDR3: TGTGCCACCGGGGCACGATCTGTGGCTCGTGATTGGATCAAGACGTTT. The encoded protein is CATGARSVARDWIKTF.

This clone was found once. This clone may be a read error of a much larger clone one base away. The rearrangement links TRGV9 to TRGJ1 or TRGJ2. Assignment of the J gene here rests on matching the DNA to germline, because TCRdb gives none. The CDR3 has 12 amino acids. Losses at the gene ends were 2 bases for V and 11 bases for J; bases not matched to a gene: 9. Germline loops: CDR1 GITISATS, CDR2 ISYDGTV (reference sequence). CDR3 in DNA: TGTGCCTTGTGGGAGGGGCGAGAGGAGAAACTCTTT. It encodes CALWEGREEKLF.

The chain uses TRGV9 and TRGJP. No J gene was available from TCRdb, and it was assigned here by a germline match of the DNA. The V and J ends lost 3 bases and 5 bases, in that order; junction bases with no gene match: 1. Germline lookup yields CDR1 GITISATS and CDR2 ISYDGTV (reference sequence). The length of the CDR3 is 15 residues. The CDR3 sequence: CALWEKELGKKIKVF. The CDR3 DNA reads TGTGCCTTGTGGGAGAAAGAGTTGGGCAAAAAAATCAAGGTATTT.

This chain uses TRGV9 with TRGJP. Here the J gene came from matching the DNA to germline, since TCRdb omits it. Germline V gene lookup returns CDR1 GITISATS and CDR2 ISYDGTV (reference sequence). V lost 1 base and J lost 13; bases outside the gene matches: 10. The CDR3 extends over 16 amino acids. The DNA of the CDR3 is TGTGCCTTGTGGGAGGTCTCCGGGGTTGGCAAAAAAATCAAGGTATTT. Its translation is CALWEVSGVGKKIKVF.

The V call is TRGV9, the J call TRGJP. TCRdb is silent on the J gene; assignment here came from matching the DNA to germline. The germline gives CDR1 GITISATS, CDR2 ISYDGTV (reference sequence). V was clipped by 2 bases and J by 7 bases; unmatched bases: 2. This CDR3 region has 15 residues. CDR3: CALWEDELGKKIKVF. In DNA form, the CDR3 reads TGTGCCTTGTGGGAGGATGAGTTGGGCAAAAAAATCAAGGTATTT.

This clone was counted between two and nine times. The chain couples TRGV2 to TRGJ1 or TRGJ2. Here the J gene came from matching the DNA to germline, since TCRdb omits it. Germline V gene lookup returns CDR1 EGSNGY and CDR2 YDSYNSKV. The CDR3 length is 14 residues. With 0 bases clipped from V and 4 bases from J, the junction kept 6 bases outside the gene matches. The DNA for the CDR3 is TGTGCCACCTGGGACGGGCCGCGATATTATAAGAAACTCTTT. As protein: CATWDGPRYYKKLF.

This clone was seen only once. The gene calls are TRGV2 and TRGJP. TCRdb carries no J gene annotation; the J gene was assigned here by matching the DNA with germline. CDR3 length equals 16 residues. J lost 3 bases, V lost 2 bases, and 1 base had no gene match. CDR1 is EGSNGY and CDR2 is YDSYNSKV in the germline V gene. CDR3 bases: TGTGCCACCTGGGACGAGCAAGAGTTGGGCAAAAAAATCAAGGTATTT. Translation gives CATWDEQELGKKIKVF.

In regard to this clone: Since a much larger clone is just one base distant, this may be a read error. For the V gene the call is TRGV9; the J gene has no call. The CDR3 totals 12 residues. Per the germline V gene, CDR1 is GITISATS and CDR2 is ISYDGTV (reference sequence). As DNA, the CDR3 is TGTGCCTTGTGGGAGACTTATTATAAGAAACTATTT. Translating it yields CALWETYYKKLF.

A note on this clone: Other DNA sequences in this specimen translate into the identical CDR3. No J gene was called, and the V gene is TRGV2. Germline CDR1 reads EGSNGY; CDR2 reads YDSYNSKV. The length of the CDR3 is 11 residues. In nucleotides, the CDR3 is TGTGCCACCTGGGACGGGCCACAGAAGCTCTTT. Translation gives CATWDGPQKLF.

This clone qualifies as hyperexpanded. J is TRGJP and V is TRGV9. Germline CDR1 GITISATS, CDR2 ISYDGTV (reference sequence). V was clipped by 0 bases and J by 7 bases; unmatched bases: 6. This CDR3 comprises 17 residues. The CDR3: CALWEVHLELGKKIKVF. The CDR3 bases are TGTGCCTTGTGGGAGGTGCACCTTGAGTTGGGCAAAAAAATCAAGGTATTT.

The gene calls are TRGV8 and TRGJP1. TCRdb does not report a J gene; here it was assigned by matching the DNA to germline references. The CDR3 has 11 amino acids. The V gene end was trimmed by 6 bases and the J gene end by 6 bases; junction bases not matched to a gene: 1. Germline V CDR1 and CDR2: VENAVY, YDSYNSRV. The CDR3 is CATWSGWFKIF. CDR3 coding DNA: TGTGCCACCTGGTCTGGTTGGTTCAAGATATTT.

The chain joins TRGV3 to TRGJ1 or TRGJ2. TCRdb does not report a J gene; here it was assigned by matching the DNA to germline references. CDR3 length equals 12 residues. The germline V gene encodes CDR1 VTNTFY and CDR2 YDVSTARD (reference sequence). V shed 1 base and J 8 bases; nucleotides not matched to a gene: 5. CDR3 region: CATWDSTDKKLF. DNA of the CDR3: TGTGCCACCTGGGACAGCACGGATAAGAAACTCTTT.

This chain uses TRGV9 with TRGJP. The J gene, absent from TCRdb, was called here by matching the DNA to germline. Germline V lookup: CDR1 GITISATS, CDR2 ISYDGTV (reference sequence). J lost 4 bases, V lost 2 bases, and 5 bases had no gene match. The CDR3 totals 17 residues. This CDR3 reads CALWEAYQELGKKIKVF. The CDR3 DNA is TGTGCCTTGTGGGAGGCTTACCAAGAGTTGGGCAAAAAAATCAAGGTATTT.

By frequency in the sample, this clone is large (0.1 to 1%). This chain links TRGV9 with TRGJP. Germline V gives CDR1 GITISATS, CDR2 ISYDGTV (reference sequence). CDR3 length: 17 amino acids. J was trimmed by 4 bases and V by 2 bases; bases with no gene match: 5. The CDR3 here is CALWEGFQELGKKIKVF. The CDR3 region has the DNA TGTGCCTTGTGGGAGGGATTTCAAGAGTTGGGCAAAAAAATCAAGGTATTT.

This chain uses TRGV9 with TRGJP. As TCRdb names no J gene, one was assigned here on the basis of a DNA match to germline. Germline-derived CDR1 and CDR2 are GITISATS and ISYDGTV (reference sequence). After removal of 1 base from V and 6 bases from J, the junction contained 0 bases not matched to a gene. The CDR3 covers 15 residues. The CDR3 DNA reads TGTGCCTTGTGGGAGGTAGAGTTGGGCAAAAAAATCAAGGTATTT. Translating gives CALWEVELGKKIKVF.

This clone has just a few counts. This clone may be a read error of a much larger clone one base away. The J gene is TRGJP, the V gene TRGV9. As TCRdb names no J gene, one was assigned here on the basis of a DNA match to germline. The CDR3 covers 16 residues. The germline CDR1 and CDR2 sequences are GITISATS and ISYDGTV (reference sequence). V lost 0 bases, J lost 7 bases, and 3 bases stayed unmatched. The DNA for the CDR3 is TGTGCCTTGTGGGAGGTGCATGAGTTGGGCAAAAAAATCAAGGTATTT. Translating gives CALWEVHELGKKIKVF.

About this clone: One base separates it from a far larger clone, so it is likely a read error. This chain joins TRGV9 and TRGJ1 or TRGJ2. The germline V gene has CDR1 GITISATS and CDR2 ISYDGTV (reference sequence). There are 15 residues in the CDR3. The CDR3 coding sequence is TGTGCCTTGTGGGCGGTGTTAAATTATAATTATAAGAAACTCTTT. Its translation: CALWAVLNYNYKKLF.

This clone turned up a few times. The gene calls are TRGV2 and TRGJ1 or TRGJ2. The CDR3 sequence is 11 residues long. Trimming removed 1 base from V and 6 bases from J; junction bases left unmatched: 0. Germline V CDR1 and CDR2: EGSNGY, YDSYNSKV. The chain's CDR3 is CATWDGYKKLF. In nucleotides, the CDR3 is TGTGCCACCTGGGACGGTTATAAGAAACTCTTT.

The sample holds a few counts of this clone. A single base is all that separates this from a far larger clone, so a read error is likely. The CDR3 DNA reads TGTGCCTTGTGGGAGGGGCGAGGTAATACCACTGGTTGGTTCAAGATATTT. This encodes CALWEGRGNTTGWFKIF. This chain joins TRGV9 and TRGJP1. The J gene, missing from TCRdb, was assigned here through DNA to germline matching. CDR3 length: 17 amino acids. With 2 bases clipped from V and 0 bases from J, the junction kept 9 bases outside the gene matches. Germline loops: CDR1 GITISATS, CDR2 ISYDGTV (reference sequence).

To note about this clone: One end of the junction does not line up with germline, which may come from a read error. The V call is TRGV2, the J call TRGJ1 or TRGJ2. TCRdb leaves out the J gene; it was filled in here by matching the DNA to germline. Germline V CDR1 and CDR2: EGSNGY, YDSYNSKV. This CDR3 region has 11 residues. The CDR3 DNA reads TGTGCCGCCTGGGACGGTTATAAGAAACTCTTT. It translates to CAAWDGYKKLF.

Within the sample, this clone is hyperexpanded. At the DNA level, this CDR3 is encoded by other sequences in the same sample as well. The chain uses TRGV9 and TRGJP1. Trimming at V came to 0 bases and at J to 0 bases, leaving 7 bases not matched to a gene. CDR3 length: 17 amino acids. Germline-derived CDR1 and CDR2 are GITISATS and ISYDGTV (reference sequence). CDR3 coding DNA: TGTGCCTTGTGGGAGGTGCGAGGTAATACCACTGGTTGGTTCAAGATATTT. Translating gives CALWEVRGNTTGWFKIF.

The CDR3 region is CALWEVSELGKKIKVF. CDR3 in DNA: TGTGCCTTGTGGGAAGTTTCAGAGTTGGGCAAAAAAATCAAGGTATTT. The V gene is TRGV9, the J gene TRGJP. No J gene was available from TCRdb, and it was assigned here by a germline match of the DNA. Germline loops: CDR1 GITISATS, CDR2 ISYDGTV (reference sequence). J gave up 6 bases and V 4 bases, and 6 bases lay outside the gene matches. The CDR3 has 16 residues.

The J gene call is TRGJ1 or TRGJ2, but no V gene call exists. CDR3 length: 12 residues. The CDR3 spells CALWEAYYKKLF. The CDR3 DNA follows: TGTGCCTTGTGGGAGGCATATTATAAGAAACTCTTT.

With respect to this clone: A far larger clone lies a single base away; this is likely a read error. The V and J genes are TRGV9 and TRGJ1 or TRGJ2. The germline gives CDR1 GITISATS, CDR2 ISYDGTV (reference sequence). There are 14 residues in the CDR3. CDR3 sequence (DNA): TGTGCCTTGTGGGATGCAGCGAATTATTATAGGAAACTCTTT. The encoded protein is CALWDAANYYRKLF.

The J gene is TRGJP2, the V gene TRGV2. No J segment appears in TCRdb, so it was assigned here by matching the sequence to germline. The CDR3 loop spans 12 amino acids. The V segment lost 3 bases and the J segment 10 bases; nucleotides outside the gene matches: 5. In germline, CDR1 is EGSNGY, CDR2 YDSYNSKV. CDR3 sequence (DNA): TGTGCCACCTGGGACAGGCTTTGGATCAAGACGTTT. Its protein is CATWDRLWIKTF.

The J gene is given as TRGJ1 or TRGJ2, and the V gene is not called. The CDR3 has 15 residues. In DNA, the CDR3 is TGTGCCTTGTGGGAGGTGCAGTTTTCCATCTTAGGGAAACTCTTT. This translates into CALWEVQFSILGKLF.

This clone counts as large. The chain carries TRGV8 and TRGJ1 or TRGJ2. The CDR3 contains 12 residues. V trimming: 4 bases; J trimming: 5 bases; junction bases outside the gene matches: 5. Germline values: CDR1 VENAVY, CDR2 YDSYNSRV. DNA of the CDR3: TGTGCCACCTGGGAGATAGATTATAAGAAACTCTTT. Amino acids: CATWEIDYKKLF.

This chain links TRGV9 with TRGJP. TCRdb is silent on the J gene; assignment here came from matching the DNA to germline. The CDR3 extends over 17 amino acids. V was clipped by 0 bases and J by 1 base; unmatched bases: 0. Germline CDR1 is GITISATS and CDR2 is ISYDGTV (reference sequence). The CDR3 region is CALWEVGQELGKKIKVF. The CDR3 bases are TGTGCCTTGTGGGAGGTGGGGCAAGAGTTGGGCAAAAAAATCAAGGTATTT.